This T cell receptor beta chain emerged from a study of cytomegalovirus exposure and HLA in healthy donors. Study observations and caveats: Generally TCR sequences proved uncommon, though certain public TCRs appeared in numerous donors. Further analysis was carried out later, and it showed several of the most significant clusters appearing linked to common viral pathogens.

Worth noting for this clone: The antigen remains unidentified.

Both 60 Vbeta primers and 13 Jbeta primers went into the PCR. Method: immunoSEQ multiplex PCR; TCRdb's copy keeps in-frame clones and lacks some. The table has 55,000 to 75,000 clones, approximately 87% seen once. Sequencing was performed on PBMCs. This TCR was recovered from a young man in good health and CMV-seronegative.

CDR3 bases: TGTGCCAGCTCAATGGACAGGGCGGAGACCCAGTACTTC. Encoded protein: CASSMDRAETQYF. The J gene is TRBJ2-5, the V gene TRBV18; 8 nucleotides align to TRBD1. This CDR3 spans 13 amino acids. V was clipped by 5 bases and J by 5 bases; unmatched bases: 4. The germline CDR1 and CDR2 sequences are KGHSH and LQKENI.